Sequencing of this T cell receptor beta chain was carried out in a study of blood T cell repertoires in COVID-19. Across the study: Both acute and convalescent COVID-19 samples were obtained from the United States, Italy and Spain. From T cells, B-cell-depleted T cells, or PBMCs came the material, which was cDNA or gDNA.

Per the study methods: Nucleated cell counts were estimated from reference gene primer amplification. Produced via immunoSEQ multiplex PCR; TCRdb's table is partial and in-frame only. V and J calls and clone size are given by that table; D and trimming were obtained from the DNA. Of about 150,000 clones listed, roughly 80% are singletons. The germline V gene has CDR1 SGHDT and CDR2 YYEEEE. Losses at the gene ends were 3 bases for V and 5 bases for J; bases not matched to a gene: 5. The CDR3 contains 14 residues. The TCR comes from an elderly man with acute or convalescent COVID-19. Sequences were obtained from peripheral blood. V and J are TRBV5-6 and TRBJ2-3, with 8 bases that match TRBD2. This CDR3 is CASSSSGGLDTQYF. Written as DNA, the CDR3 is TGTGCCAGCAGCTCGAGCGGGGGTCTAGATACGCAGTATTTT.